These 7 T cell receptor beta chains were all obtained from the same sample, sequenced in a study of shared T cell receptors in the human thymus. Here immunoSEQ multiplex PCR was the method, and the copy in TCRdb shows in-frame clones only, minus some. The sample lists 500,000 to 750,000 clones, approximately 88% seen once, with 0.0095% to 0.013% in the top ten. This sample was shared with a second study, whose subject was human thymus T cells.

Material: thymocytes. These receptors all stem from a boy in the first two years of life with a congenital heart defect.

V gene TRBV7-2 combines with J gene TRBJ2-7; D unresolved. CDR1 SGHTA and CDR2 FQGNSA come from the germline V gene. Trimming shortened V by 3 bases and J by 5 bases, and 17 bases separated the two germline ends. This CDR3 has 15 residues. The CDR3 DNA sequence: TGTGCCAGCAGCTTGTACTCGATCCCCCCCCACGAGCAGTACTTC. It encodes CASSLYSIPPHEQYF.

The V and J genes are TRBV18 and TRBJ1-5; 7 bases are a match to TRBD1. Germline trimming cut 2 bases from V and 3 bases from J; bases unmatched to any gene: 1. The CDR3 extends over 14 amino acids. Germline V gives CDR1 KGHSH, CDR2 LQKENI. The CDR3 nucleotides are TGTGCCAGCTCACCAGGGACAGCCAATCAGCCCCAGCATTTT. Its protein is CASSPGTANQPQHF.

The chain has TRBV7-2 and TRBJ2-1; 10 bases agree with TRBD2. With V trimmed by 5 bases and J by 6 bases, 7 bases remained unmatched. The CDR3 totals 15 residues. The V gene's germline CDR1 is SGHTA and CDR2 FQGNSA. The CDR3 is CASSGGTSEPNEQFF. The CDR3 DNA is TGTGCCAGCAGCGGGGGGACTAGCGAACCCAATGAGCAGTTCTTC.

V gene TRBV5-8 combines with J gene TRBJ2-1; 8 bases are a match to TRBD2. CDR3 length equals 16 residues. The ends lost 2 bases at V and 8 bases at J; junction bases unmatched: 12. Germline V gene lookup returns CDR1 SGHTS and CDR2 YDEGEE. For the CDR3, the DNA is TGTGCCAGCAGCTTTACTAGCGGTGGGCCGAGGGATGAGCAGTTCTTC. As protein: CASSFTSGGPRDEQFF.

V gene TRBV10-3 combines with J gene TRBJ2-2; unclear D gene. Germline lookup yields CDR1 ENHRY and CDR2 SYGVKD. The CDR3 totals 16 residues. The ends were cut back, 5 bases at V and 0 bases at J, with 13 bases in the middle. The CDR3 bases are TGTGCCATCAGTATCTGCGGTAACGCGAACACCGGGGAGCTGTTTTTT. Its translation: CAISICGNANTGELFF.

The rearrangement joins TRBV5-6 to TRBJ1-2; D gene unclear. This CDR3 contains 14 residues. Germline lookup yields CDR1 SGHDT and CDR2 YYEEEE. V was trimmed by 4 bases and J by 1 base, leaving 11 bases between them. Here the CDR3 DNA reads TGTGCCAGCAGCCGGAGGGATCATAACTATGGCTACACCTTC. Encoded protein: CASSRRDHNYGYTF.

The chain joins TRBV13 to TRBJ2-5; the D gene is possibly TRBD2 (6 bases). Between the trimmed V and J ends, which lost 8 bases and 3 bases, there was a span of 13 bases. The length of the CDR3 is 13 residues. Germline CDR1 PRHDT, CDR2 FYEKMQ (reference sequence). CDR3 nucleotides: TGTGCCAGCTCCTTTTGGGGGGAAGAGACCCAGTACTTC. Encoded protein: CASSFWGEETQYF.